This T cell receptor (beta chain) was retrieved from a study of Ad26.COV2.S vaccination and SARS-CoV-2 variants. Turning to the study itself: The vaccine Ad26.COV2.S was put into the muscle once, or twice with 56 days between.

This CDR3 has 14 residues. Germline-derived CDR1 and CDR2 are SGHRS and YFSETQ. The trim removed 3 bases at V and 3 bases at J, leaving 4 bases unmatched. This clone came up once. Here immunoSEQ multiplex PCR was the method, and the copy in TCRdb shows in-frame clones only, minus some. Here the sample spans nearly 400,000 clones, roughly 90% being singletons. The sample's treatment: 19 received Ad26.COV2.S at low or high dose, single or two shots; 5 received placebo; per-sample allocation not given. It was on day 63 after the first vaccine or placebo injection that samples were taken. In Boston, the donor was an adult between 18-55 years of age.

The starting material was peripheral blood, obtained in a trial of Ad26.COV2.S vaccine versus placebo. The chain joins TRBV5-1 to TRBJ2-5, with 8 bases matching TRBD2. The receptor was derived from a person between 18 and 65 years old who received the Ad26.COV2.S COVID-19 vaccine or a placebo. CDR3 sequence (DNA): TGCGCCAGCAGCTCGGCGGGAGGTGAAGAGACCCAGTACTTC. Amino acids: CASSSAGGEETQYF. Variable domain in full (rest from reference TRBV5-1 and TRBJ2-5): KAGVTQTPRYLIKTRGQQVTLSCSPISGHRSVSWYQQTPGQGLQFLFEYFSETQRNKGNFPGRFSGRQFSNSRSEMNVSTLELGDSALYLCASSSAGGEETQYFGPGTRLLVL.